This T cell receptor (beta chain) was recorded in a study of identifying expanded T cells in peripheral blood. The V gene's germline CDR1 is SGHNT and CDR2 YYREEE (reference sequence). CDR3 length: 14 residues. V was shortened by 1 base and J by 6 bases, with 12 bases between the two germline ends. Libraries were prepared by immunoSEQ multiplex PCR; TCRdb keeps only in-frame clonotypes and omits some of them. Of around 70,000 clones listed, roughly nine tenths are singletons. V is TRBV5-4 and J is TRBJ2-3, with D perhaps matching TRBD1 or TRBD2 (5 bases each). Sequences were obtained from blood. The sequence derives from a person aged 18 to 69 in good health. The CDR3 nucleotides are TGTGCCAGCAGCTTGAGCCAGGGAGCCGATACGCAGTATTTT. Its translation: CASSLSQGADTQYF. The complete variable domain, with remaining parts taken from reference TRBV5-4 and TRBJ2-3, reads ETGVTQSPTHLIKTRGQQVTLRCSSQSGHNTVSWYQQALGQGPQFIFQYYREEENGRGNFPPRFSGLQFPNYSSELNVNALELDDSALYLCASSLSQGADTQYFGPGTRLTVL.